This T cell receptor (beta chain) was captured in a study of OX40 agonist ivuxolimab in advanced cancers. Whole-study findings and limits: On average, a greater number of expanded clones characterised CD8+ T cells relative to CD4+.

The assay was immunoSEQ multiplex PCR, and TCRdb's table has in-frame clones only and misses some. This sample carries about 99,000 clones, roughly 94% of them seen once, and the ten largest clones take 0.15% to 0.2%. Comments on this clone: Its matching antigen is unknown.

Trimming removed 4 bases from V and 8 bases from J, with 13 bases in between. From germline, CDR1 is SGHRS and CDR2 YFSETQ. The CDR3 spans 13 residues. This sample comprised CD4+ or CD8+ T cells sorted from blood, obtained in a trial of the OX40 agonist ivuxolimab. The sequence was obtained from an adult with an advanced solid tumor such as melanoma, head and neck, liver or kidney cancer. V and J are TRBV5-1 and TRBJ2-4, with a weak D call TRBD1 (7 bases). CDR3 region: CASSLDREDIQYF. The CDR3, as DNA: TGCGCCAGCAGCCTCGACAGGGAGGACATTCAGTACTTC.